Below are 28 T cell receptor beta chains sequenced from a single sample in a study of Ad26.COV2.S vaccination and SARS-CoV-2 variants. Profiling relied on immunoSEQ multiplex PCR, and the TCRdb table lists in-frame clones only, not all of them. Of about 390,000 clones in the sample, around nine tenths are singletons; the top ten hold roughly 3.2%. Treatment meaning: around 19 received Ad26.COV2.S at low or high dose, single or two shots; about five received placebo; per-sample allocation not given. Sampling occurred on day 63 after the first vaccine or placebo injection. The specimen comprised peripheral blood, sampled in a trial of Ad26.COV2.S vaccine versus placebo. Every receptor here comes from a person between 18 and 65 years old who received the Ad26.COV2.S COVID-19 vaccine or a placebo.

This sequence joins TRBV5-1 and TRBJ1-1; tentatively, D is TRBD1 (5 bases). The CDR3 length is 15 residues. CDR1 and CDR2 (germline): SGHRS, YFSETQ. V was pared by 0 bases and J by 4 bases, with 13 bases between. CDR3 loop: CASSLDGGGSTEAFF. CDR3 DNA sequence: TGCGCCAGCAGCTTGGACGGGGGAGGAAGCACTGAAGCTTTCTTT.

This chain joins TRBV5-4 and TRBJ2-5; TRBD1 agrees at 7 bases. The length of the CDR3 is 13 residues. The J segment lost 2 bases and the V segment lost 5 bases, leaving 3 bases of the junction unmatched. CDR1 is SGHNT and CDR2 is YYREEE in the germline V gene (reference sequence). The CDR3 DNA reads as TGTGCCAGCAGATCGGGACAGCAAGAGACCCAGTACTTC. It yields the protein CASRSGQQETQYF. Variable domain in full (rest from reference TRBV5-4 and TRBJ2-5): ETGVTQSPTHLIKTRGQQVTLRCSSQSGHNTVSWYQQALGQGPQFIFQYYREEENGRGNFPPRFSGLQFPNYSSELNVNALELDDSALYLCASRSGQQETQYFGPGTRLLVL.

The CDR3 region has the DNA TGCAGCGTCACTAGGGCAGGGACGTCCTACGAGCAGTACTTC. It yields the protein CSVTRAGTSYEQYF. The chain couples TRBV29-1 to TRBJ2-7, with D perhaps TRBD1 or TRBD2 (5 bases each). CDR1 and CDR2 (germline): SQVTM, ANQGSEA. Trimming shortened V by 6 bases and J by 1 base, and 16 bases separated the two germline ends. This CDR3 is built from 14 residues.

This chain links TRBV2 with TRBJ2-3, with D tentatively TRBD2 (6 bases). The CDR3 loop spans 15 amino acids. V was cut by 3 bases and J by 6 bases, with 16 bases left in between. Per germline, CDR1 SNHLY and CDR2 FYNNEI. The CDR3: CASSDIADKLDTQYF. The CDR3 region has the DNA TGTGCCAGCAGTGACATAGCGGACAAGCTGGATACGCAGTATTTT.

For the CDR3, the DNA is TGTGCCAGCAGCTTAGTGGGACAGGGCCTTTTGCGCACTGAAGCTTTCTTT. It codes for CASSLVGQGLLRTEAFF. This sequence joins TRBV7-2 and TRBJ1-1, with 9 bases that match TRBD1. CDR1 SGHTA and CDR2 FQGNSA come from the germline V gene. Trimming at V came to 1 base and at J to 4 bases, leaving 10 bases not matched to a gene. The CDR3 extends over 17 amino acids.

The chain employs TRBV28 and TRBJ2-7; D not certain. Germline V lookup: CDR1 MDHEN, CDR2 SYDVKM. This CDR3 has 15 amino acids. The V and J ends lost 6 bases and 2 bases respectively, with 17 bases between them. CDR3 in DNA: TGTGCCAGCAGCCTTCCCTCGGCAGACACCTACGAGCAGTACTTC. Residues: CASSLPSADTYEQYF. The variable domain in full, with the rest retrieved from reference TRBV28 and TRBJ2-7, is DVKVTQSSRYLVKRTGEKVFLECVQDMDHENMFWYRQDPGLGLRLIYFSYDVKMKEKGDIPEGYSVSREKKERFSLILESASTNQTSMYLCASSLPSADTYEQYFGPGTRLTVT.

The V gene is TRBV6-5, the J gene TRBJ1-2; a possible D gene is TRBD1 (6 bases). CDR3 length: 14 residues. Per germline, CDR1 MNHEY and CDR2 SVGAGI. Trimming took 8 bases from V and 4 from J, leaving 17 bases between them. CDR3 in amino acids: CASPRDNGLYGYTF. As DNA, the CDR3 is TGTGCCAGCCCCCGGGACAACGGCCTCTATGGCTACACCTTC.

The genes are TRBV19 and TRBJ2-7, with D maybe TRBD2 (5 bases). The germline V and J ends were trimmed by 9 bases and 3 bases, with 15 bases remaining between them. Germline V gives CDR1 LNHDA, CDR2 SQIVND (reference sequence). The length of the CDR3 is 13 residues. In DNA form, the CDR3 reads TGTGCCAGCCAAAAGGAGGCGAACTACGAGCAGTACTTC. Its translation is CASQKEANYEQYF. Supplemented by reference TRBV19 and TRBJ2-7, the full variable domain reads DGGITQSPKYLFRKEGQNVTLSCEQNLNHDAMYWYRQDPGQGLRLIYYSQIVNDFQKGDIAEGYSVSREKKESFPLTVTSAQKNPTAFYLCASQKEANYEQYFGPGTRLTVT.

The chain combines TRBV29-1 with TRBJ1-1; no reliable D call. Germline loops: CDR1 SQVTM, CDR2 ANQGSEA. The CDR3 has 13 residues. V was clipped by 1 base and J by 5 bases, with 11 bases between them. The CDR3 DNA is TGCAGCGTTGAAGCCGTCGGGGAGACTGAAGCTTTCTTT. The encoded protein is CSVEAVGETEAFF.

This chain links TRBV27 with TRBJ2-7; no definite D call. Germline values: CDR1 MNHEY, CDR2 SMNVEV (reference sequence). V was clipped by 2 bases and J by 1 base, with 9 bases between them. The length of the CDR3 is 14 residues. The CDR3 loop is CASSLGSLSYEQYF. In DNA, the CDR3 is TGTGCCAGCAGTTTAGGTTCACTGTCCTACGAGCAGTACTTC.

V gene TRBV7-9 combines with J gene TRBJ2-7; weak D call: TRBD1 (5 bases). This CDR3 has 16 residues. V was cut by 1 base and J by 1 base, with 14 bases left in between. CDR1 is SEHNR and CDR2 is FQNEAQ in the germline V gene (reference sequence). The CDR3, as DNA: TGTGCCAGCAGCTTAGGGCAGGGCAAATTGTCCTACGAGCAGTACTTC. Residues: CASSLGQGKLSYEQYF.

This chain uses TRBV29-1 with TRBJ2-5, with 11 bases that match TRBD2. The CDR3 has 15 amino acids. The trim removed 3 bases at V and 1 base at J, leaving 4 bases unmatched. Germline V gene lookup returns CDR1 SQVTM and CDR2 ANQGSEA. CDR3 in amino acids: CSVDSTSGVQETQYF. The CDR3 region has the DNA TGCAGCGTTGATTCGACTAGCGGGGTCCAAGAGACCCAGTACTTC.

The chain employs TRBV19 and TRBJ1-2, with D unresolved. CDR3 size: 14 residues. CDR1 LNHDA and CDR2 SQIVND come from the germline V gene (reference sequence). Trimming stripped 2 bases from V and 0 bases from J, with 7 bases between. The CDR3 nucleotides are TGTGCCAGTAGTATACTGAGTACTAACTATGGCTACACCTTC. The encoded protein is CASSILSTNYGYTF.

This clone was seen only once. The CDR3 protein is CASSQDRAGDFGYTF. In DNA, the CDR3 is TGCGCCAGCAGCCAAGATCGAGCAGGGGACTTCGGCTACACCTTC. This chain connects TRBV4-1 to TRBJ1-2, with D maybe TRBD1 (6 bases). This CDR3 comprises 15 residues. V was cut by 0 bases and J by 8 bases, with 16 bases left in between. From germline, CDR1 is MGHRA and CDR2 YSYEKL.

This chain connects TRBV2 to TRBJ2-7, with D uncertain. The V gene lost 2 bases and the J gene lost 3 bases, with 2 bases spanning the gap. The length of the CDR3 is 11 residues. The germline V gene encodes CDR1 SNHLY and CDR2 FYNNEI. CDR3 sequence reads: CASSEFYEQYF. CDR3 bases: TGTGCCAGCAGTGAATTCTACGAGCAGTACTTC.

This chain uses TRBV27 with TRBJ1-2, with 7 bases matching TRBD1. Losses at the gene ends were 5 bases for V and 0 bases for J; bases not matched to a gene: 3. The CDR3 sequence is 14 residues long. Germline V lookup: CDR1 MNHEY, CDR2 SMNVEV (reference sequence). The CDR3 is CASSPRGANYGYTF. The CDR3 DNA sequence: TGTGCCAGCAGTCCCAGGGGGGCTAACTATGGCTACACCTTC.

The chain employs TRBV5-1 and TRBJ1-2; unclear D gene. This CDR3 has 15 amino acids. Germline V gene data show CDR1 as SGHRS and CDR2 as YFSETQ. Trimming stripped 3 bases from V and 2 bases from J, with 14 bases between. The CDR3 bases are TGCGCCAGCAGCTCCCAGGACCCAAGGAACTATGGCTACACCTTC. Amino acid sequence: CASSSQDPRNYGYTF.

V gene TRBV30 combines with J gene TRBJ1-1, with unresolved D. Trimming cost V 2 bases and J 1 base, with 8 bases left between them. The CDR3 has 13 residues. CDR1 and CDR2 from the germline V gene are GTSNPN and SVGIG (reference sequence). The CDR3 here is CAWSSAGNTEAFF. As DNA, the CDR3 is TGTGCCTGGAGTTCGGCGGGGAACACTGAAGCTTTCTTT.

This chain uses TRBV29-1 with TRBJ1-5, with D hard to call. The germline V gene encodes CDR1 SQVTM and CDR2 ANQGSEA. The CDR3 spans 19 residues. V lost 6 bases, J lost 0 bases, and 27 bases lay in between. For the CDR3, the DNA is TGCAGCGTGATGACAAGACAAGACCTACGCGAGAATAGCAATCAGCCCCAGCATTTT. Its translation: CSVMTRQDLRENSNQPQHF.

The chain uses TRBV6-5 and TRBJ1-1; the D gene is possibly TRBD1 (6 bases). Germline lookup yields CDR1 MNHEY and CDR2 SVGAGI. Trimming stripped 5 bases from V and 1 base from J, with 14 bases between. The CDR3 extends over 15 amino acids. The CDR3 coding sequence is TGTGCCAGCAGTCCTGGGGGCGTCGGGAACACTGAAGCTTTCTTT. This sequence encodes CASSPGGVGNTEAFF.

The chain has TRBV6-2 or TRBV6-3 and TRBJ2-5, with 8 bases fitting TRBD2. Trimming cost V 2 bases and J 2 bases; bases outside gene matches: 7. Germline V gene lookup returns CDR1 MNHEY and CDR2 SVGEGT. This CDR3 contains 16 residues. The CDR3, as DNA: TGTGCCAGCAGTTACCGTCGGGGGGGCCTACAAGAGACCCAGTACTTC. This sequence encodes CASSYRRGGLQETQYF.

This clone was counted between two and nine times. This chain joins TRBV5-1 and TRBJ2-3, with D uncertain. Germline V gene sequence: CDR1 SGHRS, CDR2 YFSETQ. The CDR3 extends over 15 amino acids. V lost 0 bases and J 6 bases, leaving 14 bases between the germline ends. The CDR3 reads CASSLAVQASDTQYF. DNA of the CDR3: TGCGCCAGCAGCTTGGCCGTCCAAGCGAGCGATACGCAGTATTTT.

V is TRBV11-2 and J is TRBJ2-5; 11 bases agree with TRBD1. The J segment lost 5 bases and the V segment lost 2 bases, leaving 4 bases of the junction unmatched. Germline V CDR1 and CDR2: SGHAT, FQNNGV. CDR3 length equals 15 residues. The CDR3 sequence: CASSLSGTGGETQYF. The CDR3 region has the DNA TGTGCCAGCAGCTTATCCGGGACAGGGGGGGAGACCCAGTACTTC.

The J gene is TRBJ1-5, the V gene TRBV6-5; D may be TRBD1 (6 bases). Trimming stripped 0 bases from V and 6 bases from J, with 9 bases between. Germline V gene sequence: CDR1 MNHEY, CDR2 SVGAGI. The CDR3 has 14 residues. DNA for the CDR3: TGTGCCAGCAGTTACTCGGGGACAACTCAGCCCCAGCATTTT. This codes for CASSYSGTTQPQHF.

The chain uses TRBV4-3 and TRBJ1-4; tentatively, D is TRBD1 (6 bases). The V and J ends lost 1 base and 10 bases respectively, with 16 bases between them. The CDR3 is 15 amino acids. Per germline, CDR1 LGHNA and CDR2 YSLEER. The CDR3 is CASSQGYPGDGKLFF. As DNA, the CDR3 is TGCGCCAGCAGCCAAGGGTACCCAGGGGATGGAAAACTGTTTTTT.

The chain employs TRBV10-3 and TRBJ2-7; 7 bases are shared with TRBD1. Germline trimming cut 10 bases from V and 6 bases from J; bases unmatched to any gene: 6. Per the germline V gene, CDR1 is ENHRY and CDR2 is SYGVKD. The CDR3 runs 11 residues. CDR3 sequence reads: CATQQGFEQYF. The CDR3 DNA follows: TGTGCCACCCAACAGGGGTTCGAGCAGTACTTC.

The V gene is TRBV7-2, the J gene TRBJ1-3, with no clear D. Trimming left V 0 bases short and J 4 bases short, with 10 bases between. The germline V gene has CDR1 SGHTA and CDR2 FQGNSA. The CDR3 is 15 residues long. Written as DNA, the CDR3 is TGTGCCAGCAGCTTAGCCCCCGGACGCGGAAACACCATATATTTT. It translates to CASSLAPGRGNTIYF. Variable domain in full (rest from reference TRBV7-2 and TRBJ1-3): GAGVSQSPSNKVTEKGKDVELRCDPISGHTALYWYRQSLGQGLEFLIYFQGNSAPDKSGLPSDRFSAERTGGSVSTLTIQRTQQEDSAVYLCASSLAPGRGNTIYFGEGSWLTVV.

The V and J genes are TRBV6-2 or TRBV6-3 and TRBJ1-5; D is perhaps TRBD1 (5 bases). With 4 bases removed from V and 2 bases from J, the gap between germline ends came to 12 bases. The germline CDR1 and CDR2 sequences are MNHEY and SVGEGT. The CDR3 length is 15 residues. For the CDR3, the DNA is TGTGCCAGCAGTTTAGCAGGGTGGGGCAATCAGCCCCAGCATTTT. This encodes CASSLAGWGNQPQHF.